The rows below give T cell receptor beta chains drawn from one sample of a study of shared clonotypes between healthy human individuals. The data were produced by immunoSEQ multiplex PCR, yet TCRdb's version contains in-frame clones alone and is incomplete. This sample has under 2,000,000 clones, with approximately 94% found just once. Specimen: naive CD8+ T cells sorted from blood. These receptors all come from a man aged 18 to 35 in good health. CDR3s include the opening cysteine and the closing phenylalanine or tryptophan. Each record gives: J gene, CDR3 length, D gene, clone size, V gene, CDR3 protein, CDR3 DNA. A D gene is named only where the DNA matches it firmly. Size is stated for part of the rows, as once, few or many counts, or as a class when the clone is expanded.

TRBJ2-3,16,-,-,TRBV2,CASSGGPGDLADTQYF,TGTGCCAGCAGTGGGGGTCCGGGGGACCTGGCGGATACGCAGTATTTT
TRBJ2-7,12,-,-,TRBV29-1,CSVLAQTAEQYF,TGCAGCGTTCTAGCCCAGACCGCCGAGCAGTACTTC
TRBJ2-7,13,-,-,TRBV19,CASSIGAGGEQYF,TGTGCCAGTAGTATAGGGGCAGGCGGAGAGCAGTACTTC
TRBJ2-3,18,TRBD2,-,TRBV2,CASSEESQTSGFSDTQYF,TGTGCCAGCAGTGAAGAAAGTCAGACTAGCGGGTTCTCAGATACGCAGTATTTT
TRBJ1-5,17,TRBD1,-,TRBV19,CASSILITDREDQPQHF,TGTGCCAGTAGTATTTTAATTACCGACAGGGAGGATCAGCCCCAGCATTTT
TRBJ1-5,13,-,-,TRBV7-8,CASSLTFYQPQHF,TGTGCCAGTAGCTTAACATTCTATCAGCCCCAGCATTTT
TRBJ1-1,13,-,-,TRBV10-2,CASSEGRGTEAFF,TGCGCCTCCTCGGAGGGAAGGGGCACTGAAGCTTTCTTT
TRBJ2-2,14,-,once,TRBV27,CASSFAGLTGELFF,TGTGCCAGCAGTTTTGCAGGGCTGACCGGGGAGCTGTTTTTT
TRBJ2-1,13,-,-,TRBV6-4,CASSDSRVNEQFF,TGTGCCAGCAGTGACTCGAGAGTGAATGAGCAGTTCTTC
TRBJ2-7,13,-,-,TRBV27,CASSLGTSYEQYF,TGTGCCAGCAGCCTTGGGACCTCTTACGAGCAGTACTTC
TRBJ2-7,15,-,once,TRBV13,CASSPTVGLVDEQYF,TGTGCCAGCAGCCCAACCGTGGGGCTAGTTGACGAGCAGTACTTC
TRBJ2-7,12,-,-,TRBV6-1,CASSDGTYEQYF,TGTGCCAGCAGTGATGGTACTTACGAGCAGTACTTC
TRBJ1-5,15,-,-,TRBV4-2,CASSQDDSSNQPQHF,TGTGCCAGCAGCCAAGACGACAGTAGCAATCAGCCCCAGCATTTT
TRBJ2-5,13,-,-,TRBV11-2,CASSSPFQETQYF,TGTGCCAGCAGCTCACCCTTCCAAGAGACCCAGTACTTC
TRBJ1-2,17,-,-,TRBV5-6,CASSPSLGHLGNYGYTF,TGTGCCAGCAGCCCGAGTTTAGGACACCTGGGGAACTATGGCTACACCTTC
TRBJ2-5,11,-,-,TRBV2,CASFEGETQYF,TGTGCCAGCTTTGAGGGAGAGACCCAGTACTTC
TRBJ2-7,14,TRBD1,-,TRBV15,CATSIQGGDYEQYF,TGTGCCACCAGTATACAGGGGGGAGACTACGAGCAGTACTTC
TRBJ2-3,15,TRBD2,-,TRBV10-2,CASSGLAGGPGTQYF,TGCGCCAGCAGTGGGCTAGCGGGGGGGCCGGGTACGCAGTATTTT
TRBJ2-1,16,TRBD2,-,TRBV5-1,CASSLGVTSGDNEQFF,TGCGCCAGCAGCTTGGGAGTGACTAGCGGAGACAATGAGCAGTTCTTC
TRBJ2-1,14,-,-,TRBV19,CASRGAGPYNEQFF,TGTGCCAGCAGGGGGGCAGGGCCCTACAATGAGCAGTTCTTC
TRBJ2-5,16,-,-,TRBV7-2,CASSLAPRGQGETQYF,TGTGCCAGCAGCTTAGCTCCCAGGGGCCAGGGAGAGACCCAGTACTTC
TRBJ1-3,14,TRBD1,-,TRBV29-1,CSVADRVIENTIYF,TGCAGCGTTGCCGACAGGGTGATTGAAAACACCATATATTTT
TRBJ1-4,14,-,-,TRBV15,CATMQRGGGEKLFF,TGTGCCACCATGCAGAGGGGGGGAGGTGAAAAACTGTTTTTT
TRBJ2-7,13,-,-,TRBV5-6,CASSADATYEQYF,TGTGCCAGCAGCGCGGACGCAACCTACGAGCAGTACTTC
TRBJ2-7,13,TRBD1,-,TRBV28,CASSETGKYEQYF,TGTGCCAGCAGTGAGACAGGGAAGTACGAGCAGTACTTC
TRBJ2-1,15,TRBD2,-,TRBV5-1,CASSLAGTSGNEQFF,TGCGCCAGCAGCTTGGCCGGGACTAGCGGCAATGAGCAGTTCTTC
TRBJ2-1,14,-,-,TRBV7-8,CASNRLGAYNEQFF,TGTGCCAGCAACCGACTAGGGGCCTACAATGAGCAGTTCTTC
TRBJ1-6,15,TRBD1,-,TRBV27,CASRRTGHLDSPLHF,TGTGCCAGCAGGCGGACAGGGCATTTAGATTCACCCCTCCACTTT
TRBJ2-7,15,-,-,TRBV30,CAWGSPALGTYEQYF,TGTGCCTGGGGATCCCCGGCCTTAGGGACCTACGAGCAGTACTTC
TRBJ2-2,17,TRBD2,-,TRBV28,CASSYPTSGGASGELFF,TGTGCCAGCAGTTACCCTACTAGCGGGGGGGCTTCCGGGGAGCTGTTTTTT
TRBJ1-5,16,-,-,TRBV27,CASSLGGAFSNQPQHF,TGTGCCAGCAGCCTGGGGGGGGCGTTTAGCAATCAGCCCCAGCATTTT
TRBJ1-1,15,-,-,TRBV7-9,CASSLAWGDDTEAFF,TGTGCCAGCAGCTTAGCGTGGGGGGATGACACTGAAGCTTTCTTT